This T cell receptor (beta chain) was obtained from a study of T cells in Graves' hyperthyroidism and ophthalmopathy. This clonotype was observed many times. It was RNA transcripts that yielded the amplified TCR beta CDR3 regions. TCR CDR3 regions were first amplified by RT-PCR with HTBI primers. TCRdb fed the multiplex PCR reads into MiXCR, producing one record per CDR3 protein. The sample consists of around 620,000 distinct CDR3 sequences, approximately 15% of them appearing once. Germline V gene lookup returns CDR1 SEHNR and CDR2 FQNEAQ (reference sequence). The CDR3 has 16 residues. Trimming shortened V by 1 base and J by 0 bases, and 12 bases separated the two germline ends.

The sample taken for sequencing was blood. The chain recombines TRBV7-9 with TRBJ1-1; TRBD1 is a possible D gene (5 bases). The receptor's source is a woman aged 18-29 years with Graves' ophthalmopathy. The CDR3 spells CASSLGRGFMNTEAFF. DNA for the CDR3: TGTGCCAGCAGCTTAGGGCGGGGGTTCATGAACACTGAAGCTTTCTTT.